This T cell receptor beta chain was identified in a study of blood T cell repertoires in COVID-19. The CDR3 has 14 amino acids. Germline CDR1 reads SGHTA; CDR2 reads FQGNSA. Trimming left V 2 bases short and J 3 bases short, with 10 bases between. As processed by the authors: Reference gene primer amplification yielded estimated nucleated cell counts. Only in-frame clones appear in the TCRdb table, and some are missing; sequencing was by immunoSEQ multiplex PCR. The V and J calls and clone size are taken from that table; D and trimming were inferred from the DNA. The sample has 120,000 to 150,000 clones, 70% to 90% seen once; the top ten hold around a quarter.

This clonotype was sampled from a human donor in a cohort sampled during active COVID-19. Sequenced sample: peripheral blood. The chain combines TRBV7-2 with TRBJ1-1; the D is unclear. As DNA, the CDR3 is TGTGCCAGCAGCTTATTCCGGGAGGACACTGAAGCTTTCTTT. It codes for CASSLFREDTEAFF.